This TCR beta chain emerged from a study of T cells after yellow fever vaccination. Overall study: Those fractions that held only low numbers of cells were prepared using the SMART-Seq v4 Ultra Low Input RNA kit. General study points: High-abundance clonotypes from the bulk population could contaminate FACS-sorted repertoires.

Per germline, CDR1 SGHRS and CDR2 YFSETQ. The CDR3 runs 15 residues. The trim removed 6 bases at V and 6 bases at J, leaving 12 bases unmatched. The table lists this clonotype with many counts. What it binds is not known. 5'RACE template switching generated TCR cDNA, adding a universal primer site and UMIs. TCRdb fed the 5' RACE reads into MiXCR, producing one record per CDR3 protein. The sample lists some 110,000 distinct CDR3 sequences, about 7.8% seen once, with over 2.5% in the top ten. J is TRBJ2-1 and V is TRBV5-1; TRBD1 aligns across 7 bases. The sequence was obtained from a man aged 18-30 years who received the YFV17D yellow fever vaccine. The sequencing here drew on CD4+ T cells sorted from PBMCs, taken roughly 45 days after the first yellow fever vaccination. Here the CDR3 reads CASTRGGFEFNEQFF. Written as DNA, the CDR3 is TGCGCCAGCACTAGAGGGGGCTTTGAGTTCAATGAGCAGTTCTTC.